Below are 2 T cell receptor beta chains sequenced from a single sample in a study of shared clonotypes between healthy human individuals. Method: immunoSEQ multiplex PCR; TCRdb's copy keeps in-frame clones and lacks some. Here the sample spans roughly 490,000 clones, about three quarters being singletons. The sequenced sample was PBMCs. These receptor sequences come from a woman in her thirties or forties in good health. Some clones in this sample may be carry-over from other donors' samples.

Concerning this clone itself: A read error is possible here, since a much larger clone lies one base away. CDR3 in DNA: TGTGCCAGCAGCTTAACAGGGGGCACCGGGGAGCTGTTTTTT. Protein: CASSLTGGTGELFF. The chain couples TRBV5-4 to TRBJ2-2; 8 bases line up with TRBD1. The CDR3 totals 14 residues. Germline loops: CDR1 SGHNT, CDR2 YYREEE (reference sequence). Trimming removed 2 bases from V and 4 bases from J; junction bases left unmatched: 1.

V and J are TRBV27 and TRBJ2-3, with 8 positions matching TRBD1. This CDR3 is 13 amino acids long. J lost 6 bases, V lost 6 bases, and 5 bases had no gene match. Germline V gives CDR1 MNHEY, CDR2 SMNVEV (reference sequence). The CDR3 loop is CASRGQVRDTQYF. CDR3 sequence (DNA): TGTGCCAGCAGGGGACAGGTCAGGGATACGCAGTATTTT.